The clone carrying this TCR beta chain showed up just a few times. Its antigen is still unknown. TCRdb independently ran MiXCR on the 5' RACE reads; one entry per CDR3 protein. The table shows roughly 230,000 distinct CDR3 sequences, with about a sixth occurring only once. These data are taken from a study of CD8 T cells in ankylosing spondylitis. General study points: CD8+ disease-linked clones were present at relatively low frequencies in blood.

This CDR3 comprises 14 residues. V was cut by 4 bases and J by 5 bases, with 14 bases left in between. Germline CDR1 reads LNHNV; CDR2 reads YYDKDF (reference sequence). The chain recombines TRBV15 with TRBJ2-5; weak D call: TRBD2 (5 bases). Source material: blood, either unsorted or a sorted T cell fraction (not recorded which). This TCR was sampled from a male donor with ankylosing spondylitis or in good health (not recorded which). The CDR3 spells CATSKVAEVETQYF. Here the CDR3 DNA reads TGTGCCACCAGCAAGGTGGCGGAGGTGGAGACCCAGTACTTC.